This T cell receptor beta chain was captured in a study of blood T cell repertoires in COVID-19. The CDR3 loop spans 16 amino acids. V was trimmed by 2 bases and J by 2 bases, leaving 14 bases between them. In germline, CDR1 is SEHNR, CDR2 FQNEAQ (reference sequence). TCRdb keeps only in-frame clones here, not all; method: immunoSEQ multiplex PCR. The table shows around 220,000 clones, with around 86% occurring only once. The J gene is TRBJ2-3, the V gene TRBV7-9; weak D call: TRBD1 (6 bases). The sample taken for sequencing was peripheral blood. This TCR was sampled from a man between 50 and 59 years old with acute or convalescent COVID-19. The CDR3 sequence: CASSLSTGTLTDTQYF. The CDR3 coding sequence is TGTGCCAGCAGCTTAAGCACAGGGACCCTCACAGATACGCAGTATTTT.